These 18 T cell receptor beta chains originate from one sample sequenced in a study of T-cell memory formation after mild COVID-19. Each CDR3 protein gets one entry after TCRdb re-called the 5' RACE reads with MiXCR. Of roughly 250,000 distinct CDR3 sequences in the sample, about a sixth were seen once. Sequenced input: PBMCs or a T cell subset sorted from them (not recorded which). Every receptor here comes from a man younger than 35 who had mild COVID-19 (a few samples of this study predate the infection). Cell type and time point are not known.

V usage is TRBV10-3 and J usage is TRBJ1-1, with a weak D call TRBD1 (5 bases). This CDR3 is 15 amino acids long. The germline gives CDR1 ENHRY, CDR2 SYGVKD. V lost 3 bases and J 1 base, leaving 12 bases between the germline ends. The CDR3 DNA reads TGTGCCATCAGTGAAGGTGGACAACCGAACACTGAAGCTTTCTTT. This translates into CAISEGGQPNTEAFF.

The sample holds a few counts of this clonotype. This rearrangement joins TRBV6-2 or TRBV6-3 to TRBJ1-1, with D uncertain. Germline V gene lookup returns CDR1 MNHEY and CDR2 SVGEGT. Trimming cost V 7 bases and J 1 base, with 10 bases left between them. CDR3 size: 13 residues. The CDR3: CASTNEPNTEAFF. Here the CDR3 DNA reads TGTGCCAGCACTAACGAACCGAACACTGAAGCTTTCTTT.

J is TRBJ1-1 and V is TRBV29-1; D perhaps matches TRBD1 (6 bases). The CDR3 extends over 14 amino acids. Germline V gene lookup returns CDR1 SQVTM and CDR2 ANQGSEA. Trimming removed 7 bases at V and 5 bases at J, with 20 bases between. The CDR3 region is CSARGRQVKTEAFF. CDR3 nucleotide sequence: TGCAGCGCAAGGGGGAGGCAGGTAAAAACTGAAGCTTTCTTT.

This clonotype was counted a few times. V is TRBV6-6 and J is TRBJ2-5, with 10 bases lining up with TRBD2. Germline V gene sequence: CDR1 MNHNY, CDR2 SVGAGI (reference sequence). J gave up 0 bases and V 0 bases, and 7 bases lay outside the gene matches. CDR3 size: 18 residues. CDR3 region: CASSYSLELAGDQETQYF. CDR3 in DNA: TGTGCCAGCAGTTACTCTTTGGAGCTAGCGGGGGACCAAGAGACCCAGTACTTC.

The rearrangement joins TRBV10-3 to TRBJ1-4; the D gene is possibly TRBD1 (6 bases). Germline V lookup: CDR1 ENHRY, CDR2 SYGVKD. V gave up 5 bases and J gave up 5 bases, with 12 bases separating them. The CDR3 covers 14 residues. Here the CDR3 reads CAISPGVSNEKLFF. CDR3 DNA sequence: TGTGCCATCAGTCCAGGGGTTTCGAATGAAAAACTGTTTTTT.

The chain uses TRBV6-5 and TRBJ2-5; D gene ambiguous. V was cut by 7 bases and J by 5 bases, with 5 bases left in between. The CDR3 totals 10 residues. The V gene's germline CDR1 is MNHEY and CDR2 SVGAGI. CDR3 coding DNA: TGTGCCAGCATTGGGGAGACCCAGTACTTC. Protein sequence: CASIGETQYF.

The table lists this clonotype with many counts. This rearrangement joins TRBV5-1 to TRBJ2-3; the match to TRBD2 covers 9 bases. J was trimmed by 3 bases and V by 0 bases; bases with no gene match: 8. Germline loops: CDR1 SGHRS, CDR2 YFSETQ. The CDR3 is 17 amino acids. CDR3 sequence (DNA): TGCGCCAGCAGCTTGGGGCCTCGTAGCGGGGGAACAGATACGCAGTATTTT. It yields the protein CASSLGPRSGGTDTQYF.

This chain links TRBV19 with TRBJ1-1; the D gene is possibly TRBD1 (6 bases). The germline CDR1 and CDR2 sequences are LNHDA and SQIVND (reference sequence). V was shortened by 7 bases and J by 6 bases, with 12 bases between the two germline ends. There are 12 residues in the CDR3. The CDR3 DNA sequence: TGTGCCAGTATTGCTGGGGGCCCTGAAGCTTTCTTT. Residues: CASIAGGPEAFF.

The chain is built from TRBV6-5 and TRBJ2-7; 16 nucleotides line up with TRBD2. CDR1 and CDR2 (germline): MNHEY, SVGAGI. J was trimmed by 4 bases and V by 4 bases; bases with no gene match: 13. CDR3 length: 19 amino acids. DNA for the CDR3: TGTGCCAGCAGTTCTAGTGGGGGGACTAGCGGGAGGGCCTCGTACGAGCAGTACTTC. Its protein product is CASSSSGGTSGRASYEQYF.

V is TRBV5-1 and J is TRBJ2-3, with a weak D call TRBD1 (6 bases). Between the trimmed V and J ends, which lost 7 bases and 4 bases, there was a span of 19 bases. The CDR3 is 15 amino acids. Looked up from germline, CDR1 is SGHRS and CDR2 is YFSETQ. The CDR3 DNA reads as TGCGCCAGCCACGAGCCCTGGGGGCCGCCAGATACGCAGTATTTT. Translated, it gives CASHEPWGPPDTQYF. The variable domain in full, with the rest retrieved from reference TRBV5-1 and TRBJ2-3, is KAGVTQTPRYLIKTRGQQVTLSCSPISGHRSVSWYQQTPGQGLQFLFEYFSETQRNKGNFPGRFSGRQFSNSRSEMNVSTLELGDSALYLCASHEPWGPPDTQYFGPGTRLTVL.

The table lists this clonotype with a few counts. The CDR3 reads CASSGGGGEQFF. The CDR3 DNA follows: TGTGCCAGCAGCGGCGGGGGCGGTGAGCAGTTCTTC. The chain uses TRBV7-9 and TRBJ2-1; D may be TRBD2 (7 bases). Germline CDR1 is SEHNR and CDR2 is FQNEAQ (reference sequence). CDR3 length: 12 amino acids. Trimming stripped 5 bases from V and 9 bases from J, with 11 bases between.

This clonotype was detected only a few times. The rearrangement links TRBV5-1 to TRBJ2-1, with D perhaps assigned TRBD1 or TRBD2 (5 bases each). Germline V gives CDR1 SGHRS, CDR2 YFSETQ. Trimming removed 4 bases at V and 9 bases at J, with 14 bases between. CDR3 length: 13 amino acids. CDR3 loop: CASSLQGVGEQFF. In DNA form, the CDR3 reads TGCGCCAGCAGCCTTCAGGGAGTGGGTGAGCAGTTCTTC.

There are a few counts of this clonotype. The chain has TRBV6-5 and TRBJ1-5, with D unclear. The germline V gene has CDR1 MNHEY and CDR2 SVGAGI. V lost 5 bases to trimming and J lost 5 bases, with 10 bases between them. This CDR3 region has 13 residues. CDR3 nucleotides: TGTGCCAGCAGTGTGCGGGTCGATCAGCCCCAGCATTTT. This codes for CASSVRVDQPQHF.

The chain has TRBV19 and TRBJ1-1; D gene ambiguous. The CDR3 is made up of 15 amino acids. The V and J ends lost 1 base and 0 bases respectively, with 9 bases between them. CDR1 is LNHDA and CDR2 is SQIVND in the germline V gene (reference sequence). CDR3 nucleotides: TGTGCCAGTAGTATAGGAGGCCAATTGAACACTGAAGCTTTCTTT. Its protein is CASSIGGQLNTEAFF.

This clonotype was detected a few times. As DNA, the CDR3 is TGTGCCAGCTCACCACCGGCCGGGCAAGAGACCCAGTACTTC. It is translated as CASSPPAGQETQYF. The gene calls are TRBV18 and TRBJ2-5, with unresolved D. The CDR3 is 14 amino acids. Trimming took 0 bases from V and 2 from J, leaving 7 bases between them. Germline V gives CDR1 KGHSH, CDR2 LQKENI.

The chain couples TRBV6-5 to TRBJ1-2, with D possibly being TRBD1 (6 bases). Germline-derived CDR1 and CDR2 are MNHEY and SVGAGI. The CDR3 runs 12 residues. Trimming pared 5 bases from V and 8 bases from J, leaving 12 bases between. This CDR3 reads CASSNQGSGYTF. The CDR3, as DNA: TGTGCCAGCAGTAACCAGGGGTCCGGCTACACCTTC.

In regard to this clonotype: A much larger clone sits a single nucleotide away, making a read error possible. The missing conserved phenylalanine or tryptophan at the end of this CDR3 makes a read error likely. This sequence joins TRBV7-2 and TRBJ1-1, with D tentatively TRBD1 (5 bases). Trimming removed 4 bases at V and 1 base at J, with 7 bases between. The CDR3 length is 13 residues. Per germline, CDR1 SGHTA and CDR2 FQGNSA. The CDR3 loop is CASSSDRNTEAFS. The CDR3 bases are TGTGCCAGCAGCTCCGACAGGAACACTGAAGCTTTCTCT.

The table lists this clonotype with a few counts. The CDR3 DNA follows: TGCAGTGCTGCGTACCATACAGACAGAAACATTCAGTACTTC. Translation: CSAAYHTDRNIQYF. The chain links TRBV20-1 to TRBJ2-4, with TRBD1 as a possible D gene (5 bases). The CDR3 sequence is 14 residues long. CDR1 and CDR2 (germline): DFQATT, SNEGSKA (reference sequence). Deletions cut 5 bases from V and 6 bases from J, with 17 bases between.